The clone carrying this T cell receptor (beta chain) was counted a few times. As yet, its antigen is unknown. Sequencing was performed with immunoSEQ multiplex PCR; in TCRdb, only in-frame clones are kept and a portion is missing. The sample holds about 18,000 clones; approximately 27% are singletons and the top ten take roughly 7.9%. Treatment noted: randomized to nivolumab then ipilimumab (arm A) or the reverse (arm B). The CDR3 is 15 residues long. The trim removed 5 bases at V and 6 bases at J, leaving 10 bases unmatched. Germline V gives CDR1 SGHAT, CDR2 FQDESV (reference sequence). This entry is derived from a study of sequential checkpoint blockade in melanoma. At the level of the study: Randomization was 1:1 between first-line nivolumab→ipilimumab and ipilimumab→nivolumab. Broader study findings: T-cell fraction and clonality followed PD-L1 and CD8+ counts, not mutational load.

Sequenced here: tumor tissue (inferred from file names), sampled from a patient given nivolumab and ipilimumab in sequence. This chain links TRBV11-1 with TRBJ2-1, with 7 bases that match TRBD2. The receptor was derived from a human donor with melanoma. The CDR3 protein is CASSLGLGQLNEQFF. As DNA, the CDR3 is TGTGCCAGCAGCCTAGGACTAGGCCAACTCAATGAGCAGTTCTTC.